This record covers a single T cell receptor (beta chain). Its antigen is still unknown. This record comes from a study of cytomegalovirus exposure and HLA in healthy donors. Researchers ran the PCR with 60 Vbeta and 13 Jbeta primers. TCRdb's copy holds only in-frame clones and misses some; the assay was immunoSEQ multiplex PCR. The sample yields around 93,000 clones, roughly four fifths seen once. Study findings and constraints: A further, later analysis showed that HLA-associated TCR beta chains (compared with equally common others) were more clonally expanded.

The length of the CDR3 is 14 residues. CDR1 is MGHDK and CDR2 is SYGVNS in the germline V gene. V shed 2 bases and J 3 bases; nucleotides not matched to a gene: 1. Sequenced: PBMCs. The TCR sequence derives from a man in his fifties in good health and CMV-seronegative. J is TRBJ1-5 and V is TRBV25-1, with TRBD1 matching 7 bases. The CDR3 sequence: CASSEGTVNQPQHF. CDR3 coding DNA: TGTGCCAGCAGTGAAGGGACAGTCAATCAGCCCCAGCATTTT.